This T cell receptor (beta chain) was identified in a study of OX40 agonist ivuxolimab in advanced cancers. Regarding the research as a whole: The costimulatory receptor OX40 (CD134) was targeted by ivuxolimab, a fully human IgG2 agonistic monoclonal antibody. Prior anti-PD-1, anti-PD-L1 or anti-CTLA-4 therapy was permitted, and approximately 40% of dose-escalation patients had received checkpoint inhibitors. In the dose-escalation cohort, 70% to 85% of patients were male, and the mean age was roughly 56 years with a range of roughly 20 to 80. Intravenous ivuxolimab was administered to patients every 2 weeks at six dose levels: 0.01, 0.1, 0.3, 1.5, 3 and 10 mg/kg. The monotherapy dose-escalation portion (N of about 57 patients) of the phase I ivuxolimab trial is reported in the paper. Partial responses occurred in three dose-escalation patients, of whom one had hepatocellular carcinoma and two had cutaneous melanoma. Of the approximately 50 patients in dose escalation, about 20 had hepatocellular carcinoma, some 15 had melanoma, 9 had renal cell carcinoma and 9 had head and neck cancer. Peripheral TCRbeta sequencing aimed to test whether ivuxolimab altered TCR sequence diversity and caused clonal T-cell expansion. What the research found in general, with its limitations: Low levels of normalized T-cell clonal expansion were also shown by some nonresponding patients. After ivuxolimab, CD8+ T cells had more expanded clones than CD4+ T cells on average. Partial responders in the 0.1-3.0 mg/kg groups had among the lowest normalized peripheral clonal expansion, especially among CD8+ T cells. At doses from 0.1 to 3.0 mg/kg, clonal expansion was seen in both CD4+ and CD8+ blood T cells between baseline and week 6. Which antigens the clonally expanded peripheral T cells were specific for was not determined.

Patients with a history of autoimmune disease or receiving systemic immunosuppression were excluded from the trial. Peripheral blood for TCR sequencing was drawn from every dose cohort at baseline, at cycle 4 day 1 and at cycle 7 day 1. Samples were obtained from an open-label, multicenter, first-in-human phase I dose-escalation trial of ivuxolimab. Adults with locally advanced or metastatic head and neck squamous cell, hepatocellular, melanoma or renal cell carcinoma were enrolled in the trial. Before TCR sequencing, CD4+ and CD8+ T cells were separately sorted from peripheral blood. Its CDR3 holds 13 amino acids, cysteine through phenylalanine. Only the CDR3 DNA stays, 39 bases, in frame from base 1. Via the germline V gene (reference sequence), CDR1 is LNHDA and CDR2 SQIVND. Trimming removed 2 bases from V and 5 bases from J, leaving 9 bases between the germline ends. This clone was counted a single time. No cognate antigen has been identified for it. Base qualities are not recorded, but no much larger clone differs from it by a single base.

To sequence the TCRbeta CDR3 region, genomic DNA was isolated from the sorted cells. TCRbeta CDR3 regions were sequenced using the immunoSEQ Assay. TCRdb provides this immuneACCESS table in a form limited to in-frame rearrangements. Some clones are lacking; in checked studies, under half of them reflect an unresolved V gene, and why the rest are absent is not known. Across this sample there are 45,000 to 50,000 clones, with just over 90% seen only once. The top ten hold 15% to 20% of the sample. Sequencing was performed on CD4+ or CD8+ T cells sorted from blood, taken in a trial of the OX40 agonist ivuxolimab. This chain is built from TRBV19 and TRBJ1-1; a tentative D match to TRBD1 spans 6 bases. The receptor was derived from an adult with an advanced solid tumor such as melanoma, head and neck, liver or kidney cancer. The sequenced DNA is TGTGCCAGTAGTATACAGGGGAATACTGAAGCTTTCTTT. It specifies CASSIQGNTEAFF.